One and the same sample provided the 24 T cell receptor beta chains below, sequenced in a study of identical twins. TCRdb fed the 5' RACE reads into MiXCR, producing one record per CDR3 protein. The repertoire includes about 460,000 distinct CDR3 sequences, around 14% of them detected once, and about 0.53% sits in the top ten. The same sample was also studied in work on yellow fever vaccine responses in identical twins.

Sequencing used CD4+ T cells sorted from blood. These TCRs come from a woman in her late teens or twenties in good health.

This clonotype has ten or more counts. V and J are TRBV7-2 and TRBJ1-5; no clear D. V was pared by 3 bases and J by 5 bases, with 8 bases between. The CDR3 sequence is 13 residues long. Looked up from germline, CDR1 is SGHTA and CDR2 is FQGNSA. The DNA for the CDR3 is TGTGCCAGCAGCTTGCAGTTTTATCAGCCCCAGCATTTT. Encoded protein: CASSLQFYQPQHF.

This clonotype was found a few times. The chain carries TRBV11-2 and TRBJ2-2, with 9 bases lining up with TRBD2. Germline V gene lookup returns CDR1 SGHAT and CDR2 FQNNGV. Unmatched junction bases numbered 6, after V lost 4 bases and J lost 3 bases. This CDR3 region has 16 residues. The CDR3 protein is CASSSRLAADTGELFF. CDR3 nucleotides: TGTGCCAGCAGCTCTAGACTAGCGGCTGACACCGGGGAGCTGTTTTTT.

This clonotype was recorded a few times. The chain links TRBV18 to TRBJ2-7; possible D gene TRBD2, 6 bases. Germline assignment: CDR1 KGHSH and CDR2 LQKENI. The CDR3 sequence is 15 residues long. V was clipped by 3 bases and J by 2 bases, with 14 bases between them. The DNA for the CDR3 is TGTGCCAGCTCACCGGGTTTGGGGGGTACCTACGAGCAGTACTTC. Its translation is CASSPGLGGTYEQYF.

V usage is TRBV18 and J usage is TRBJ2-5; D may be TRBD2 (5 bases). CDR1 and CDR2 (germline): KGHSH, LQKENI. The CDR3 loop spans 14 amino acids. V lost 0 bases and J lost 5, with 10 bases in between. The CDR3 bases are TGTGCCAGCTCACCACCGGCTAGCTTGGAGACCCAGTACTTC. Its translation is CASSPPASLETQYF.

The genes are TRBV5-5 and TRBJ1-2; TRBD1 aligns across 8 bases. CDR1 and CDR2 from the germline V gene are SGHKS and YYEKEE (reference sequence). Trimming took 4 bases from V and 6 from J; bases not matched to a gene: 2. This CDR3 comprises 12 residues. CDR3: CASSKTGDGYTF. In DNA form, the CDR3 reads TGTGCCAGCAGCAAGACAGGGGATGGCTACACCTTC.

The chain is built from TRBV20-1 and TRBJ2-7; TRBD1 agrees at 7 bases. CDR3 length equals 13 residues. Germline V CDR1 and CDR2: DFQATT, SNEGSKA (reference sequence). V lost 3 bases, J lost 8 bases, and 10 bases stayed unmatched. The CDR3 nucleotides are TGCAGTGCTAGGTCTTCAGGGGGTGGGCAGCAGTACTTC. Translated, it gives CSARSSGGGQQYF.

This clonotype was seen a handful of times. The chain employs TRBV5-6 and TRBJ1-1, with 7 bases matching TRBD1. Germline V gene sequence: CDR1 SGHDT, CDR2 YYEEEE. CDR3 length: 14 amino acids. Trimming removed 0 bases from V and 4 bases from J; junction bases left unmatched: 3. The CDR3 here is CASSLVDRATEAFF. For the CDR3, the DNA is TGTGCCAGCAGCTTGGTAGACAGGGCCACTGAAGCTTTCTTT.

The chain employs TRBV2 and TRBJ2-7; no clear D gene. Trimming shortened V by 2 bases and J by 0 bases, and 11 bases separated the two germline ends. Germline lookup yields CDR1 SNHLY and CDR2 FYNNEI. The CDR3 spans 15 residues. CDR3 sequence reads: CASSESILSSYEQYF. Written as DNA, the CDR3 is TGTGCCAGCAGTGAATCAATCTTGAGCTCCTACGAGCAGTACTTC.

The table lists this clonotype with many counts. The rearrangement uses TRBV10-3 and TRBJ2-2; D remains unclear. Per the germline V gene, CDR1 is ENHRY and CDR2 is SYGVKD. The CDR3 contains 13 residues. V was clipped by 7 bases and J by 5 bases, with 11 bases between them. CDR3 region: CAINPVATGELFF. Here the CDR3 DNA reads TGTGCCATCAACCCAGTCGCAACCGGGGAGCTGTTTTTT.

V usage is TRBV5-1 and J usage is TRBJ1-2; possibly TRBD1 for D (5 bases). Germline CDR1 is SGHRS and CDR2 is YFSETQ. CDR3 length equals 14 residues. Trimming shortened V by 2 bases and J by 4 bases, and 12 bases separated the two germline ends. As DNA, the CDR3 is TGCGCCAGCAGCTTTACAGGCGGCGGCTATGGCTACACCTTC. The encoded protein is CASSFTGGGYGYTF.

The chain uses TRBV28 and TRBJ2-6, with D tentatively TRBD2 (6 bases). CDR3 size: 15 residues. CDR1 is MDHEN, CDR2 SYDVKM, per germline. The V gene lost 6 bases and the J gene lost 2 bases, with 11 bases spanning the gap. The CDR3 loop is CASRGGGPGANVLTF. CDR3 DNA: TGTGCCAGCAGGGGAGGTGGGCCTGGGGCCAACGTCCTGACTTTC.

The V gene is TRBV28, the J gene TRBJ2-2, with 7 bases fitting TRBD1. Trimming at V came to 6 bases and at J to 7 bases, leaving 17 bases not matched to a gene. Per germline, CDR1 MDHEN and CDR2 SYDVKM. This CDR3 comprises 17 residues. The CDR3 DNA follows: TGTGCCAGCAGCTCCCGCGGAAGGGGGCGATTTGGCGGGGAGCTGTTTTTT. Its protein is CASSSRGRGRFGGELFF.

There are a few counts of this clonotype. The chain employs TRBV6-1 and TRBJ2-2, with D possibly TRBD2 on 6 matching bases. Germline lookup yields CDR1 MNHNS and CDR2 SASEGT. Trimming shortened V by 8 bases and J by 3 bases, and 10 bases separated the two germline ends. This CDR3 contains 13 residues. CDR3: CASSGTYTGELFF. CDR3 sequence (DNA): TGTGCCAGCTCAGGGACTTACACCGGGGAGCTGTTTTTT.

This clonotype has at least ten counts. The genes are TRBV28 and TRBJ2-7; the match to TRBD2 covers 14 bases. The CDR3 has 18 residues. Germline V lookup: CDR1 MDHEN, CDR2 SYDVKM. Trimming at V came to 2 bases and at J to 6 bases, leaving 12 bases not matched to a gene. The CDR3, as DNA: TGTGCCAGCAGTTTAGGTGGTAGACCTGGACTAGCGGGAGGCGAGCAGTACTTC. Amino acid sequence: CASSLGGRPGLAGGEQYF.

The chain combines TRBV27 with TRBJ2-1; 8 positions agree with TRBD2. V lost 6 bases to trimming and J lost 5 bases; unmatched junction nucleotides: 9. The CDR3 covers 15 residues. Germline CDR1 is MNHEY and CDR2 is SMNVEV (reference sequence). The CDR3 sequence: CASRRRGGGDNEQFF. In nucleotides, the CDR3 is TGTGCCAGCAGACGACGGGGGGGCGGGGACAATGAGCAGTTCTTC.

Ten or more counts support this clonotype. V gene TRBV29-1 combines with J gene TRBJ2-1; no firm D call. The CDR3 is made up of 14 amino acids. Trimming took off 6 bases at V and 5 bases at J, with 17 bases between the two ends. Germline V gene lookup returns CDR1 SQVTM and CDR2 ANQGSEA. The CDR3 loop is CSVARVGRNNEQFF. CDR3 nucleotides: TGCAGCGTGGCCCGGGTTGGTAGGAACAATGAGCAGTTCTTC.

This clonotype was seen a few times. The chain recombines TRBV24-1 with TRBJ2-6, with D perhaps matching TRBD1 or TRBD2 (5 bases each). Germline lookup yields CDR1 KGHDR and CDR2 SFDVKD. V lost 8 bases, J lost 2 bases, and 12 bases lay in between. There are 15 residues in the CDR3. CDR3 protein: CATNPGTPGANVLTF. CDR3 bases: TGTGCCACCAACCCAGGGACCCCTGGGGCCAACGTCCTGACTTTC.

The V call is TRBV30, the J call TRBJ2-1; 7 nucleotides align to TRBD1. From germline, CDR1 is GTSNPN and CDR2 SVGIG (reference sequence). With 6 bases clipped from V and 4 bases from J, the junction kept 9 bases outside the gene matches. This CDR3 is 14 amino acids long. The CDR3 sequence: CACGPDRRYNEQFF. DNA of the CDR3: TGTGCCTGCGGTCCGGACAGGAGGTACAATGAGCAGTTCTTC. Complete variable domain (other parts from reference TRBV30 and TRBJ2-1): SQTIHQWPATLVQPVGSPLSLECTVEGTSNPNLYWYRQAAGRGLQLLFYSVGIGQISSEVPQNLSASRPQDRQFILSSKKLLLSDSGFYLCACGPDRRYNEQFFGPGTRLTVL.

This clonotype has more than one count but fewer than ten. V usage is TRBV9 and J usage is TRBJ2-1, with unresolved D. CDR1 is SGDLS, CDR2 YYNGEE, per germline. This CDR3 contains 16 residues. V lost 0 bases and J 4 bases, leaving 14 bases between the germline ends. CDR3 in amino acids: CASSVAGPAAYNEQFF. For the CDR3, the DNA is TGTGCCAGCAGCGTAGCCGGTCCAGCAGCTTACAATGAGCAGTTCTTC.

There are a few counts of this clonotype. The rearrangement links TRBV20-1 to TRBJ1-6; TRBD1 might be the D (5 bases). V lost 1 base, J lost 8 bases, and 18 bases lay in between. The CDR3 has 16 amino acids. Per the germline V gene, CDR1 is DFQATT and CDR2 is SNEGSKA (reference sequence). The CDR3, as DNA: TGCAGTGCTAGAGTGATGACAGTAGTTCCCGATTCACCCCTCCACTTT. This translates into CSARVMTVVPDSPLHF.

V gene TRBV20-1 combines with J gene TRBJ2-5, with TRBD1 identical over 7 bases. Per germline, CDR1 DFQATT and CDR2 SNEGSKA (reference sequence). CDR3 length: 14 amino acids. CDR3 protein: CGVTDRNYQETQYF. The CDR3 coding sequence is TGCGGGGTTACGGACAGGAATTACCAAGAGACCCAGTACTTC.

This clonotype was seen more than once but under ten times. V gene TRBV28 combines with J gene TRBJ1-1, with 8 bases that match TRBD1. The V and J ends lost 2 bases and 4 bases, in that order; junction bases with no gene match: 12. Germline V gene data show CDR1 as MDHEN and CDR2 as SYDVKM. CDR3 size: 17 residues. This CDR3 reads CASSLRGDRSAGTEAFF. The CDR3 coding sequence is TGTGCCAGCAGTTTACGGGGGGACAGGTCGGCGGGCACTGAAGCTTTCTTT.

DNA of the CDR3: TGTGCCAGCAGTTCGACGGTTTATGGCTACACCTTC. Its protein product is CASSSTVYGYTF. J is TRBJ1-2 and V is TRBV28; D is ambiguous. Trimming took off 4 bases at V and 5 bases at J, with 8 bases between the two ends. This CDR3 has 12 amino acids. Germline loops: CDR1 MDHEN, CDR2 SYDVKM.

The chain has TRBV7-2 and TRBJ2-7; maybe TRBD2 (6 bases). The CDR3 runs to 16 residues. V dropped 2 bases and J dropped 4 bases, with 18 bases sitting between them. Per germline, CDR1 SGHTA and CDR2 FQGNSA. CDR3 region: CASSLIGGGKAYEQYF. Here the CDR3 DNA reads TGTGCCAGCAGCTTAATCGGTGGCGGGAAAGCTTACGAGCAGTACTTC.